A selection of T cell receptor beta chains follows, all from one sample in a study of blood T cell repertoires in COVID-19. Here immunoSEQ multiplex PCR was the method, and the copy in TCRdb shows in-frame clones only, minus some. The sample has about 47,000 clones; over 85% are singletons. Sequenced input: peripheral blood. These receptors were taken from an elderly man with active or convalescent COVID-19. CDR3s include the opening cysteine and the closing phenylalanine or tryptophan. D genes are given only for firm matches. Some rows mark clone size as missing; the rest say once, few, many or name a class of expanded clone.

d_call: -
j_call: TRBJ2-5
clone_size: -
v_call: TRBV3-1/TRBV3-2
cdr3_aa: CASSQAGQETQYF
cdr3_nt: TGTGCCAGCAGCCAAGCCGGCCAAGAGACCCAGTACTTC

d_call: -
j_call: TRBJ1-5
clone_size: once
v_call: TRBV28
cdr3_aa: CASTSGTLRDQPQHF
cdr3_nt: TGTGCCAGCACTTCCGGGACACTTAGGGATCAGCCCCAGCATTTT

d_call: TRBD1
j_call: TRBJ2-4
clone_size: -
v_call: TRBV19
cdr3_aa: CASSPRQGGAKNIQYF
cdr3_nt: TGTGCCAGTAGTCCCCGACAGGGGGGGGCCAAAAACATTCAGTACTTC

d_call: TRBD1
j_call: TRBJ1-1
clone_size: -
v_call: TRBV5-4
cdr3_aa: CASSRWGSTGEDTEAFF
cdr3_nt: TGTGCCAGCAGCCGGTGGGGTTCGACAGGGGAGGACACTGAAGCTTTCTTT

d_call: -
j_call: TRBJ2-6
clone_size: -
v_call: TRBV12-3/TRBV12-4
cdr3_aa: CATQFGANVLTF
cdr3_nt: TGTGCCACTCAGTTTGGGGCCAACGTCCTGACTTTC

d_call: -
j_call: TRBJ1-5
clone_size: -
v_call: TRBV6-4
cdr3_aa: CASSDEVDQPQHF
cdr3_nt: TGTGCCAGCAGTGACGAGGTCGATCAGCCCCAGCATTTT

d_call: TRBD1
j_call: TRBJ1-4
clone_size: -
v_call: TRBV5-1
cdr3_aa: CASSLAPTGGFEKLFF
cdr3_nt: TGCGCCAGCAGCTTGGCCCCGACAGGGGGATTCGAAAAACTGTTTTTT

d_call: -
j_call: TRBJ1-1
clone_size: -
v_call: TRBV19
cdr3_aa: CASSIPSWGDTEAFF
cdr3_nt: TGTGCCAGTAGTATCCCAAGTTGGGGGGACACTGAAGCTTTCTTT

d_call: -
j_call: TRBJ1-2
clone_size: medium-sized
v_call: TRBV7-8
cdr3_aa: CASSLVPGSNYGYTF
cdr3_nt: TGTGCCAGCAGCTTAGTGCCAGGCTCGAACTATGGCTACACCTTC

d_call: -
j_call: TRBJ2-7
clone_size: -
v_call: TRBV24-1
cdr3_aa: CATSDSDRPYEQYF
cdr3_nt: TGTGCCACCAGTGATTCCGACAGGCCCTACGAGCAGTACTTC

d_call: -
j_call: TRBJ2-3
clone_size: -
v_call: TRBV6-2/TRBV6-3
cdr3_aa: CASSYHPGGLPDTQYF
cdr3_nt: TGTGCCAGCAGTTACCATCCGGGGGGCCTTCCAGATACGCAGTATTTT

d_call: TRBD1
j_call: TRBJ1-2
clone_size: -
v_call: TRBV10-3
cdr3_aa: CATNAQQGLYGYTF
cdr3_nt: TGTGCCACAAACGCCCAACAGGGGCTCTATGGCTACACCTTC

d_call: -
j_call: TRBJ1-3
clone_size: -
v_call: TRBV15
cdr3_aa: CATSRDSAGRNTIYF
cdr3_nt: TGTGCCACCAGCAGAGATAGCGCGGGGAGAAACACCATATATTTT

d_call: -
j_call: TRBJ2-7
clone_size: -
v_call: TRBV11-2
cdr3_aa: CASSPYTGFSSYEQYF
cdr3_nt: TGTGCCAGCAGTCCTTATACCGGGTTCAGCTCCTACGAGCAGTACTTC

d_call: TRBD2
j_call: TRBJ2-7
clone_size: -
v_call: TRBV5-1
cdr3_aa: CASSSHPGLADEQYF
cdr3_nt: TGCGCCAGCAGCTCCCATCCGGGACTAGCGGACGAGCAGTACTTC

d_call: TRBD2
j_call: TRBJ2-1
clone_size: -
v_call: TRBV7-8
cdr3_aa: CASSFSGGFGNEQFF
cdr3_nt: TGTGCCAGCAGCTTTAGCGGGGGGTTTGGAAATGAGCAGTTCTTC

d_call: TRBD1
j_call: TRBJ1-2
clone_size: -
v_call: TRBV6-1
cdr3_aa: CASSEEGQGTGADYGYTF
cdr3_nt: TGTGCCAGCAGTGAAGAGGGACAGGGGACGGGTGCGGACTATGGCTACACCTTC